Reported below is one T cell receptor (beta chain). Its antigen is as yet unknown. The assay was immunoSEQ multiplex PCR, and TCRdb's table has in-frame clones only and misses some. Of some 13,000 clones listed, around 75% were seen once; the top ten hold roughly 13%. The data stem from a study of immune cell composition in non-small cell lung cancer. Study-level results: Overall clonality, unlike maximal tumour-associated clone frequency, did not predict TIL reactivity.

DNA was extracted from unsorted cell suspensions stored frozen. The V gene's germline CDR1 is ENHRY and CDR2 SYGVKD. The CDR3 is 13 residues long. The V and J ends lost 6 bases and 5 bases, in that order; junction bases with no gene match: 5. This sequence originates from a human donor with non-small cell lung cancer. V usage is TRBV10-3 and J usage is TRBJ2-5; 8 nucleotides match TRBD2. The sample consisted of lung tumor tissue. The CDR3, as DNA: TGTGCCATCAGGGCGGGGGGAGAGGAGACCCAGTACTTC. This codes for CAIRAGGEETQYF.